This passage covers 10 T cell receptor beta chains from one sample sequenced in a study of cytomegalovirus exposure and HLA in healthy donors. Profiling relied on immunoSEQ multiplex PCR, and the TCRdb table lists in-frame clones only, not all of them. The sample holds 97,000 or so clones, around 88% seen once. The specimen sequenced was PBMCs. The source is a woman in her 30s in good health and CMV-seronegative.

V is TRBV5-8 and J is TRBJ2-7; 8 bases fit TRBD1. V shed 4 bases, J shed 3 bases, and the junction held 6 bases outside the gene matches. Germline CDR1 SGHTS, CDR2 YDEGEE. The CDR3 loop spans 14 amino acids. CDR3 nucleotides: TGTGCCAGCAGCCCGGGACAGGCCTTCTACGAGCAGTACTTC. Residues: CASSPGQAFYEQYF. Using reference TRBV5-8 and TRBJ2-7 for the parts outside the CDR3, the full variable domain is EAGVTQSPTHLIKTRGQQATLRCSPISGHTSVYWYQQALGLGLQFLLWYDEGEERNRGNFPPRFSGRQFPNYSSELNVNALELEDSALYLCASSPGQAFYEQYFGPGTRLTVT.

The genes are TRBV6-6 and TRBJ1-5; D uncertain. Germline CDR1 reads MNHNY; CDR2 reads SVGAGI (reference sequence). CDR3 size: 14 residues. Trimming cost V 2 bases and J 7 bases, with 12 bases left between them. The CDR3 nucleotides read TGTGCCAGCAGTTACGGCAGATATGAACAGCCCCAGCATTTT. The encoded protein is CASSYGRYEQPQHF.

The table lists this clone with a count of one. The V gene is TRBV5-1, the J gene TRBJ2-7; 10 bases are a match to TRBD1. This CDR3 spans 15 amino acids. The V and J ends lost 4 bases and 4 bases, in that order; junction bases with no gene match: 8. Germline lookup yields CDR1 SGHRS and CDR2 YFSETQ. CDR3 loop: CASSTGTGVGYEQYF. CDR3 in DNA: TGCGCCAGCAGCACGGGGACAGGGGTAGGGTACGAGCAGTACTTC.

The gene calls are TRBV28 and TRBJ2-7; tentative D call: TRBD1 (6 bases). Germline V gene lookup returns CDR1 MDHEN and CDR2 SYDVKM. Deletions cut 7 bases from V and 6 bases from J, with 16 bases between. The CDR3 loop spans 13 amino acids. The CDR3 coding sequence is TGTGCCAGCATGGGGACACCCTTTATCGAGCAGTACTTC. This translates into CASMGTPFIEQYF.

The chain links TRBV5-1 to TRBJ1-6; tentative D call: TRBD1 (6 bases). The germline V and J ends were trimmed by 4 bases and 10 bases, with 33 bases remaining between them. The V gene's germline CDR1 is SGHRS and CDR2 YFSETQ. The CDR3 runs 20 residues. CDR3 nucleotide sequence: TGCGCCAGCAGCCCGATCTATTCGGGTCCAGGGGTTAGGGATTGGTCACCCCTCCACTTT. It is translated as CASSPIYSGPGVRDWSPLHF.

The DNA of the CDR3 is TGTGCCAGCTCAACAGGGGAGGAGACCCAGTACTTC. Amino acid sequence: CASSTGEETQYF. The V and J genes are TRBV18 and TRBJ2-5; 7 bases align to TRBD1. The germline gives CDR1 KGHSH, CDR2 LQKENI. With V trimmed by 5 bases and J by 5 bases, 2 bases remained unmatched. The CDR3 runs 12 residues. Variable domain in full (rest from reference TRBV18 and TRBJ2-5): NAGVMQNPRHLVRRRGQEARLRCSPMKGHSHVYWYRQLPEEGLKFMVYLQKENIIDESGMPKERFSAEFPKEGPSILRIQQVVRGDSAAYFCASSTGEETQYFGPGTRLLVL.

Written as DNA, the CDR3 is TGTGCCAGCAGTTACTCGCCCAGCGGGGGTGAGACCCAGTACTTC. Translation gives CASSYSPSGGETQYF. V gene TRBV6-6 combines with J gene TRBJ2-5; 8 bases match TRBD2. J was trimmed by 5 bases and V by 0 bases; bases with no gene match: 5. The CDR3 is made up of 15 amino acids. Per the germline V gene, CDR1 is MNHNY and CDR2 is SVGAGI (reference sequence).

This sequence joins TRBV10-1 and TRBJ2-1; TRBD1 might be the D (6 bases). The CDR3 covers 16 residues. V was trimmed by 4 bases and J by 12 bases, leaving 25 bases between them. Germline CDR1 WNHNN, CDR2 SYGVQD (reference sequence). This CDR3 reads CASSVEGHGPWGGQFF. CDR3 bases: TGCGCCAGCAGTGTTGAGGGACACGGACCGTGGGGTGGGCAGTTCTTC.

Notes on this clone: One junction end does not reproduce the germline sequence, and a read error may be involved. The V and J genes are TRBV29-1 and TRBJ2-3; D gene uncertain. This CDR3 contains 13 residues. Per the germline V gene, CDR1 is SQVTM and CDR2 is ANQGSEA. CDR3 loop: CSVQDLLTDTQYF. The CDR3 DNA is TGCAGCGTTCAAGACTTACTCACAGATACGCAGTATTTT.

This chain links TRBV18 with TRBJ2-7; 7 positions match TRBD2. The CDR3 runs to 16 residues. CDR1 is KGHSH and CDR2 is LQKENI in the germline V gene. V shed 2 bases and J 4 bases; nucleotides not matched to a gene: 11. The CDR3 coding sequence is TGTGCCAGCTCACCAGCTCGGGCGGGAGAGGGGTACGAGCAGTACTTC. Its protein is CASSPARAGEGYEQYF.